A single sample is the source of the 27 T cell receptor beta chains below, sequenced in a study of T cell repertoires in cytomegalovirus infection. Via MiXCR, TCRdb re-called the reads, giving one row per CDR3 protein. The repertoire has approximately 500,000 distinct CDR3 sequences, about 15% of them found once; the top ten carry 20% to 30%. The sample comprised CD8+ T cells from PBMCs. These receptors came from a human donor in good health (CMV status not recorded). Some clones in this sample may be carry-over from other donors' samples.

Regarding this clonotype: A much larger clonotype is one base distant, so this may be a read error. The CDR3 ends on some other residue instead of the conserved phenylalanine or tryptophan, so this is likely a read error. This chain connects TRBV7-9 to TRBJ2-1; D is perhaps TRBD1 or TRBD2 (5 bases each). V lost 1 base and J lost 6, with 19 bases in between. From germline, CDR1 is SEHNR and CDR2 FQNEAQ (reference sequence). The CDR3 extends over 17 amino acids. CDR3 sequence reads: CASSLGGEGTSANEQFS. The CDR3 DNA is TGTGCCAGCAGCTTAGGGGGTGAGGGGACCTCCGCCAATGAGCAGTTCTCC.

This clonotype was counted at least ten times. This chain joins TRBV7-3 and TRBJ2-7; D unclear. The germline V gene has CDR1 SGHTA and CDR2 FQGTGA. This CDR3 region has 13 residues. The germline V and J ends were trimmed by 5 bases and 2 bases, with 10 bases remaining between them. The CDR3 coding sequence is TGTGCCAGCAGCGCAGGCCCAACCTACGAGCAGTACTTC. Its protein product is CASSAGPTYEQYF.

The sample holds a few counts of this clonotype. This rearrangement joins TRBV19 to TRBJ1-4; no firm D call. This CDR3 is built from 14 residues. Trimming pared 7 bases from V and 0 bases from J, leaving 9 bases between. Per the germline V gene, CDR1 is LNHDA and CDR2 is SQIVND (reference sequence). As DNA, the CDR3 is TGTGCCAGTATTCTAAGATCAACTAATGAAAAACTGTTTTTT. Translation: CASILRSTNEKLFF.

In its sample, this clonotype was seen many times. V usage is TRBV28 and J usage is TRBJ2-3, with TRBD2 matching 8 bases. The J segment lost 4 bases and the V segment lost 5 bases, leaving 14 bases of the junction unmatched. The germline V gene has CDR1 MDHEN and CDR2 SYDVKM. The CDR3 consists of 17 residues. The CDR3 DNA follows: TGTGCCAGCAGTCCCCCGTGGCCTCGGGAGGGCTCAGATACGCAGTATTTT. Its protein product is CASSPPWPREGSDTQYF.

This clonotype was seen a few times. For the CDR3, the DNA is TGTGCCAGCAGCCAAGATGAGTGGAAAGGACTCACAGATACGCAGTATTTT. Its translation is CASSQDEWKGLTDTQYF. The gene calls are TRBV3-1 and TRBJ2-3; possible D gene TRBD2, 5 bases. The V end lost 0 bases, the J end lost 2 bases, and 15 bases lay between the germline ends. CDR3 length: 17 amino acids. The germline CDR1 and CDR2 sequences are LGHDT and YNNKEL (reference sequence).

This clonotype was seen repeatedly, ten times or more. This chain connects TRBV6-5 to TRBJ2-3; TRBD2 might be the D (6 bases). The CDR3 runs to 18 residues. CDR1 is MNHEY and CDR2 is SVGAGI in the germline V gene. The V end was cut by 0 bases, the J end by 2 bases, with 18 bases between. CDR3 coding DNA: TGTGCCAGCAGTTACTCCATTTGGGGGGAACCCCCCACAGATACGCAGTATTTT. Encoded protein: CASSYSIWGEPPTDTQYF.

There are many counts of this clonotype. The chain couples TRBV7-9 to TRBJ2-3; 9 positions agree with TRBD1. Germline assignment: CDR1 SEHNR and CDR2 FQNEAQ (reference sequence). J lost 2 bases, V lost 4 bases, and 7 bases had no gene match. The CDR3 is 16 amino acids. CDR3 region: CASSSQGQGVTDTQYF. Here the CDR3 DNA reads TGTGCCAGCAGCTCCCAGGGACAGGGAGTCACAGATACGCAGTATTTT.

The V call is TRBV19, the J call TRBJ2-7; D unresolved. The CDR3 is 15 amino acids. The germline gives CDR1 LNHDA, CDR2 SQIVND (reference sequence). The ends were cut back, 4 bases at V and 0 bases at J, with 13 bases in the middle. This CDR3 reads CASSKGLTSSYEQYF. CDR3 nucleotide sequence: TGTGCCAGTAGTAAAGGCCTAACGAGCTCCTACGAGCAGTACTTC.

This clonotype came up a few times. The rearrangement links TRBV5-5 to TRBJ2-1; the D call may be TRBD1 or TRBD2 (5 bases each). The ends were cut back, 0 bases at V and 2 bases at J, with 12 bases in the middle. Germline CDR1 and CDR2: SGHKS and YYEKEE (reference sequence). The CDR3 runs 16 residues. CDR3 nucleotide sequence: TGTGCCAGCAGCTTGGAGCAGGGAGAGGCCTACAATGAGCAGTTCTTC. Protein: CASSLEQGEAYNEQFF.

The chain employs TRBV7-4 and TRBJ2-1, with D unclear. CDR3 size: 12 residues. V shed 5 bases and J shed 12 bases, with 14 bases lying between them. Germline CDR1 SGHVT, CDR2 SQSDAQ. The CDR3 DNA reads TGTGCCAGCAGCATAAGGGTCCCCCGGCAGTTCTTC. Encoded protein: CASSIRVPRQFF. The complete variable domain, with remaining parts taken from reference TRBV7-4 and TRBJ2-1, reads GAGVSQSPRYKVAKRGRDVALRCDSISGHVTLYWYRQTLGQGSEVLTYSQSDAQRDKSGRPSGRFSAERPERSVSTLKIQRTEQGDSAVYLCASSIRVPRQFFGPGTRLTVL.

This clonotype has only a few counts. The chain has TRBV4-1 and TRBJ1-3, with no clear D. The CDR3 has 14 residues. The V end was cut by 1 base, the J end by 3 bases, with 7 bases between. Germline V gene data show CDR1 as MGHRA and CDR2 as YSYEKL. The CDR3 DNA sequence: TGCGCCAGCAGCCAAGGGGAGGGTGGAAACACCATATATTTT. Translated, it gives CASSQGEGGNTIYF.

The chain is built from TRBV27 and TRBJ2-7, with D maybe TRBD2 (6 bases). This CDR3 region has 12 residues. V was trimmed by 6 bases and J by 10 bases, leaving 16 bases between them. Germline V gene data show CDR1 as MNHEY and CDR2 as SMNVEV (reference sequence). Written as DNA, the CDR3 is TGTGCCAGCAGCCGGCCCCGGGGAGGACAGTACTTC. It yields the protein CASSRPRGGQYF.

This clonotype was counted many times. The CDR3 loop is CASSGTENYGYTF. The DNA of the CDR3 is TGTGCCAGCAGCGGGACGGAGAACTATGGCTACACCTTC. The chain links TRBV7-2 to TRBJ1-2; possibly TRBD1 for D (5 bases). Germline CDR1 SGHTA, CDR2 FQGNSA. V was pared by 5 bases and J by 2 bases, with 9 bases between. CDR3 length: 13 amino acids.

Concerning this clonotype: A much larger clone sits a single nucleotide away, making a read error possible. The chain joins TRBV10-3 to TRBJ2-7; tentative D call: TRBD2 (6 bases). CDR3 length equals 15 residues. Looked up from germline, CDR1 is ENHRY and CDR2 is SYGVKD. The CDR3 protein is CAISEKGRDSYEQNF. In nucleotides, the CDR3 is TGTGCCATCAGTGAGAAGGGACGGGACTCCTACGAGCAGAACTTC.

The CDR3 coding sequence is TGCGCCAGCAGTGAGAATTATGCCCAAAAACTGTTTTTT. This translates into CASSENYAQKLFF. J is TRBJ1-4 and V is TRBV10-2; no clear D. V was shortened by 2 bases and J by 9 bases, with 10 bases between the two germline ends. The length of the CDR3 is 13 residues. Germline V lookup: CDR1 WSHSY, CDR2 SAAADI.

This clonotype was counted many times. The rearrangement links TRBV2 to TRBJ2-3, with TRBD1 matching 9 bases. Germline lookup yields CDR1 SNHLY and CDR2 FYNNEI. Trimming at V came to 6 bases and at J to 3 bases, leaving 7 bases not matched to a gene. This CDR3 region has 15 residues. CDR3 nucleotides: TGTGCCAGCAGCAACAGGGGGCGCGAAACAGATACGCAGTATTTT. Encoded protein: CASSNRGRETDTQYF.

The table lists this clonotype with many counts. The chain employs TRBV7-9 and TRBJ1-3, with 10 bases that match TRBD1. CDR3 length: 16 residues. CDR1 SEHNR and CDR2 FQNEAQ come from the germline V gene (reference sequence). J gave up 2 bases and V 5 bases, and 6 bases lay outside the gene matches. Written as DNA, the CDR3 is TGTGCCAGCAGCCCGAGACAGGGGGCGCCTGGAAACACCATATATTTT. Protein: CASSPRQGAPGNTIYF.

This clonotype occurred many times. This chain joins TRBV4-1 and TRBJ2-7; either TRBD1 or TRBD2 may fit D (5 bases each). This CDR3 comprises 15 residues. Looked up from germline, CDR1 is MGHRA and CDR2 is YSYEKL. Trimming shortened V by 1 base and J by 0 bases, and 10 bases separated the two germline ends. The CDR3 loop reads CASSQASGSSYEQYF. CDR3 in DNA: TGCGCCAGCAGCCAAGCGTCAGGGAGCTCCTACGAGCAGTACTTC.

CDR3 sequence: CASSYDRANTQYF. The CDR3 region has the DNA TGTGCCAGCAGTTACGACAGGGCTAATACGCAGTATTTT. The chain links TRBV27 to TRBJ2-3, with 7 bases fitting TRBD1. The CDR3 totals 13 residues. Germline lookup yields CDR1 MNHEY and CDR2 SMNVEV (reference sequence). Trimming took 4 bases from V and 7 from J; bases not matched to a gene: 5.

This chain joins TRBV6-8 and TRBJ2-7, with a weak D call TRBD1 (5 bases). Germline V gives CDR1 MNHGY, CDR2 SAAAGT. Trimming stripped 2 bases from V and 1 base from J, with 9 bases between. The CDR3 has 14 amino acids. CDR3 DNA: TGTGCCAGCAGTTACGGGGCGGCATCCTACGAGCAGTACTTC. Its protein is CASSYGAASYEQYF.

This clonotype occurred many times. V and J are TRBV7-6 and TRBJ2-1; perhaps TRBD2 as D (5 bases). Germline V gene sequence: CDR1 SGHVS, CDR2 FNYEAQ. The CDR3 runs 15 residues. The V end lost 5 bases, the J end lost 1 base, and 12 bases lay between the germline ends. CDR3 nucleotides: TGTGCCAGCAGCGAACTAGGAGTTTCCTACAATGAGCAGTTCTTC. Residues: CASSELGVSYNEQFF. The full variable domain, completed using reference TRBV7-6 and TRBJ2-1, is GAGVSQSPRYKVTKRGQDVALRCDPISGHVSLYWYRQALGQGPEFLTYFNYEAQQDKSGLPNDRFSAERPEGSISTLTIQRTEQRDSAMYRCASSELGVSYNEQFFGPGTRLTVL.

The chain couples TRBV3-1 to TRBJ2-1; 8 bases agree with TRBD2. The CDR3 loop spans 18 amino acids. In germline, CDR1 is LGHDT, CDR2 YNNKEL (reference sequence). With V trimmed by 1 base and J by 8 bases, 16 bases remained unmatched. The CDR3 here is CASSQGDSGTTRDDEQFF. CDR3 nucleotide sequence: TGTGCCAGCAGCCAAGGAGATAGCGGGACCACCCGGGACGATGAGCAGTTCTTC.

This clonotype was recorded a few times. The rearrangement joins TRBV25-1 to TRBJ2-7, with D unresolved. This CDR3 has 10 residues. Per germline, CDR1 MGHDK and CDR2 SYGVNS. The V end lost 7 bases, the J end lost 3 bases, and 4 bases lay between the germline ends. CDR3 amino acids: CASNHYEQYF. CDR3 bases: TGTGCCAGCAACCACTACGAGCAGTACTTC.

This clonotype was picked up a small number of times. The chain uses TRBV20-1 and TRBJ2-7, with 7 positions matching TRBD1. Germline values: CDR1 DFQATT, CDR2 SNEGSKA (reference sequence). V lost 3 bases, J lost 3 bases, and 8 bases stayed unmatched. CDR3 length: 14 residues. CDR3 DNA sequence: TGCAGTGCTAGTGAACCGGGACAGATCTACGAGCAGTACTTC. The encoded protein is CSASEPGQIYEQYF.

This clonotype was found many times. The V call is TRBV6-1, the J call TRBJ2-3; TRBD2 agrees at 10 bases. Looked up from germline, CDR1 is MNHNS and CDR2 is SASEGT. The CDR3 is made up of 15 amino acids. Germline trimming cut 5 bases from V and 3 bases from J; bases unmatched to any gene: 5. The CDR3 loop is CASSPGLAYTDTQYF. The DNA of the CDR3 is TGTGCCAGCAGTCCGGGACTAGCGTATACAGATACGCAGTATTTT.

The chain links TRBV27 to TRBJ2-1; 7 bases match TRBD1. With V trimmed by 5 bases and J by 6 bases, 16 bases remained unmatched. The CDR3 is 17 residues long. From germline, CDR1 is MNHEY and CDR2 SMNVEV (reference sequence). The CDR3 DNA reads as TGTGCCAGCAGTCCCCGGGGACGACAGGGCGCAGTCAATGAGCAGTTCTTC. The encoded protein is CASSPRGRQGAVNEQFF.

This clonotype was counted at least ten times. The chain employs TRBV7-2 and TRBJ2-7; the D gene is possibly TRBD2 (5 bases). Germline V lookup: CDR1 SGHTA, CDR2 FQGNSA. This CDR3 contains 16 residues. With 1 base removed from V and 1 base from J, the gap between germline ends came to 14 bases. CDR3 nucleotide sequence: TGTGCCAGCAGCTTAGGGCCCCCCGGGGTTTCCTACGAGCAGTACTTC. It specifies CASSLGPPGVSYEQYF. Full variable domain (missing parts from reference TRBV7-2 and TRBJ2-7): GAGVSQSPSNKVTEKGKDVELRCDPISGHTALYWYRQSLGQGLEFLIYFQGNSAPDKSGLPSDRFSAERTGGSVSTLTIQRTQQEDSAVYLCASSLGPPGVSYEQYFGPGTRLTVT.